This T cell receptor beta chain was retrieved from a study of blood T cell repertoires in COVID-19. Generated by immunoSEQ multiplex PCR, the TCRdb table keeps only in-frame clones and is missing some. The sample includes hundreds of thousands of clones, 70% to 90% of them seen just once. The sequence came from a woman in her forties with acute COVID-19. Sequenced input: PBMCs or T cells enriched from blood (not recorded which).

The CDR3 coding sequence is TGTGCCAGCAGCCGACTTCAAGAAAATGGCTACACCTTC. This codes for CASSRLQENGYTF. The rearrangement links TRBV6-5 to TRBJ1-2; D is uncertain. CDR1 is MNHEY, CDR2 SVGAGI, per germline. Trimming cost V 6 bases and J 6 bases, with 14 bases left between them. This CDR3 region has 13 residues.